These T cell receptor beta chains were read from a single sample in a study of shared clonotypes between healthy human individuals. Generated by immunoSEQ multiplex PCR, the TCRdb table keeps only in-frame clones and is missing some. The data hold about 960,000 clones, with approximately 80% observed a single time. Source material: memory CD4+ T cells sorted from blood. These receptors were taken from a man younger than 30 in good health. The CDR3 runs from the conserved cysteine through the conserved F or W. D genes are given only for firm matches. Some rows have no size entry. The others give once, few or many, or a class for an expanded clone.

d_gene,abundance,v_gene,j_gene,CDR3aa,CDR3nt
NA,once,TRBV5-1,TRBJ1-4,CASSLVAGATNEKLFF,TGCGCCAGCAGCTTGGTGGCAGGGGCAACTAATGAAAAACTGTTTTTT
NA,once,TRBV15,TRBJ2-7,CATSTGLTYEQYF,TGTGCCACCTCGACAGGCCTGACCTACGAGCAGTACTTC
TRBD1,NA,TRBV19,TRBJ2-5,CASSIGQVGQETQYF,TGTGCCAGTAGTATCGGACAGGTAGGACAAGAGACCCAGTACTTC
TRBD1,NA,TRBV5-4,TRBJ1-5,CASSVAVGQAGNQPQHF,TGTGCCAGCAGCGTAGCGGTGGGACAGGCAGGCAATCAGCCCCAGCATTTT
NA,once,TRBV30,TRBJ2-7,CAWSVGGSLYEQYF,TGTGCCTGGAGTGTTGGCGGGTCCCTCTACGAGCAGTACTTC
TRBD2,NA,TRBV28,TRBJ2-1,CASSFQASGGVEQFF,TGTGCCAGCAGTTTCCAGGCTAGCGGGGGGGTTGAGCAGTTCTTC
TRBD2,NA,TRBV6-1,TRBJ2-1,CASSAGTSASYNEQFF,TGTGCCAGCAGTGCCGGGACTAGCGCTTCCTACAATGAGCAGTTCTTC
NA,few,TRBV5-1,TRBJ2-5,CASRYQAVQETQYF,TGCGCCAGCAGATACCAAGCCGTCCAAGAGACCCAGTACTTC
NA,NA,TRBV6-7,TRBJ1-2,CASSYSKASFSYGYTF,TGTGCCAGCAGTTACTCGAAAGCTAGCTTTTCCTATGGCTACACCTTC
TRBD1,few,TRBV6-5,TRBJ2-3,CASSYSQGAFTDTQYF,TGTGCCAGCAGTTACTCGCAGGGGGCATTTACAGATACGCAGTATTTT
TRBD1,NA,TRBV5-1,TRBJ1-1,CASSQDRGSTEAFF,TGCGCCAGCAGCCAGGACAGGGGAAGTACTGAAGCTTTCTTT
NA,NA,TRBV6-1,TRBJ2-5,CASARGQETQYF,TGTGCCAGTGCCAGGGGCCAAGAGACCCAGTACTTC
TRBD1,NA,TRBV27,TRBJ2-3,CASSLSKGGATDTQYF,TGTGCCAGCAGTTTATCGAAAGGGGGCGCAACAGATACGCAGTATTTT
TRBD1,NA,TRBV18,TRBJ1-1,CASSTGQSNTEAFF,TGTGCCAGCTCGACGGGACAGTCGAACACTGAAGCTTTCTTT
NA,many,TRBV6-5,TRBJ2-5,CASSYSNGKETQYF,TGTGCCAGCAGTTACTCGAACGGGAAAGAGACCCAGTACTTC
TRBD1,NA,TRBV30,TRBJ1-2,CAWSVQGPNYGYTF,TGTGCCTGGAGTGTACAGGGGCCTAACTATGGCTACACCTTC
NA,NA,TRBV19,TRBJ1-5,CASSIAAGFSNQPQHF,TGTGCCAGTAGTATTGCTGCAGGGTTCTCAAATCAGCCCCAGCATTTT
TRBD1,NA,TRBV5-6,TRBJ1-2,CASSLGQGDGYTF,TGTGCCAGCAGCTTAGGACAGGGGGATGGCTACACCTTC
NA,NA,TRBV28,TRBJ2-2,CASQGTTGELFF,TGTGCCAGCCAGGGGACCACCGGGGAGCTGTTTTTT
TRBD2,NA,TRBV10-3,TRBJ2-7,CAIRGGSSLYEQYF,TGTGCCATCCGGGGGGGGTCGTCCCTCTACGAGCAGTACTTC
TRBD2,once,TRBV5-1,TRBJ2-5,CASSSGLAGAETQYF,TGCGCCAGCAGCTCGGGACTAGCGGGGGCAGAGACCCAGTACTTC
NA,NA,TRBV29-1,TRBJ1-1,CSAAPRGGTEAFF,TGCAGCGCTGCGCCCCGCGGGGGCACTGAAGCTTTCTTT
TRBD2,NA,TRBV2,TRBJ2-3,CASQDGRGGTDTQYF,TGTGCCAGCCAAGATGGACGCGGGGGGACAGATACGCAGTATTTT
TRBD1,NA,TRBV11-2,TRBJ2-5,CASSLDPGTGVETQYF,TGTGCCAGCAGCTTAGATCCTGGGACAGGGGTGGAGACCCAGTACTTC
TRBD2,NA,TRBV6-1,TRBJ2-1,CAAELAGGYEQFF,TGTGCCGCAGAGCTAGCGGGGGGATATGAGCAGTTCTTC
TRBD1,NA,TRBV5-1,TRBJ1-4,CASSQDRGNEKLFF,TGCGCCAGCAGCCAGGACAGGGGTAATGAAAAACTGTTTTTT
NA,NA,TRBV11-2,TRBJ2-2,CASSLDGRVGRLKSGELFF,TGTGCCAGCAGCTTAGATGGCCGGGTCGGGCGGTTGAAGTCCGGGGAGCTGTTTTTT
NA,NA,TRBV7-8,TRBJ1-2,CASSIDRNYGYTF,TGTGCCAGCAGCATTGACAGGAACTATGGCTACACCTTC
NA,NA,TRBV28,TRBJ2-4,CASSLRVAKNIQYF,TGTGCCAGCAGTTTGAGGGTGGCCAAAAACATTCAGTACTTC
NA,NA,TRBV10-3,TRBJ2-1,CAISEAENEQFF,TGTGCCATCAGTGAGGCGGAAAATGAGCAGTTCTTC
NA,NA,TRBV15,TRBJ2-7,CATSRGRQGLDEQYF,TGTGCCACCAGCAGAGGAAGGCAGGGGCTCGACGAGCAGTACTTC
NA,few,TRBV6-5,TRBJ1-1,CASRQEWTVSDEAFF,TGTGCCAGCAGACAAGAGTGGACAGTCAGCGATGAAGCTTTCTTT
TRBD2,NA,TRBV7-9,TRBJ2-1,CASSKRPSGGANEQFF,TGTGCCAGCAGCAAGCGGCCTAGCGGGGGGGCAAATGAGCAGTTCTTC
NA,few,TRBV2,TRBJ2-6,CASSEATSSGANVLTF,TGTGCCAGCAGTGAAGCGACAAGCTCTGGGGCCAACGTCCTGACTTTC
NA,NA,TRBV10-3,TRBJ1-3,CAISIDRLSGNTIYF,TGTGCCATCAGTATTGACAGGCTTTCTGGAAACACCATATATTTT
NA,once,TRBV28,TRBJ1-1,CASSLDSWGFGIRMNTEAFF,TGTGCCAGCAGTTTAGACTCCTGGGGATTTGGGATAAGAATGAACACTGAAGCTTTCTTT
NA,NA,TRBV20-1,TRBJ2-5,CSAPHQGTQYF,TGCAGTGCCCCTCACCAAGGGACCCAGTACTTC
TRBD1,NA,TRBV4-3,TRBJ2-7,CASSSRTGPYEQYF,TGCGCCAGCAGCTCACGGACAGGGCCCTACGAGCAGTACTTC
NA,NA,TRBV7-2,TRBJ2-2,CASSSVVQYGELFF,TGTGCCAGCAGCTCAGTCGTTCAATACGGGGAGCTGTTTTTT
NA,NA,TRBV7-6,TRBJ2-2,CASSQGGPGELFF,TGTGCCAGCAGTCAAGGGGGACCCGGGGAGCTGTTTTTT